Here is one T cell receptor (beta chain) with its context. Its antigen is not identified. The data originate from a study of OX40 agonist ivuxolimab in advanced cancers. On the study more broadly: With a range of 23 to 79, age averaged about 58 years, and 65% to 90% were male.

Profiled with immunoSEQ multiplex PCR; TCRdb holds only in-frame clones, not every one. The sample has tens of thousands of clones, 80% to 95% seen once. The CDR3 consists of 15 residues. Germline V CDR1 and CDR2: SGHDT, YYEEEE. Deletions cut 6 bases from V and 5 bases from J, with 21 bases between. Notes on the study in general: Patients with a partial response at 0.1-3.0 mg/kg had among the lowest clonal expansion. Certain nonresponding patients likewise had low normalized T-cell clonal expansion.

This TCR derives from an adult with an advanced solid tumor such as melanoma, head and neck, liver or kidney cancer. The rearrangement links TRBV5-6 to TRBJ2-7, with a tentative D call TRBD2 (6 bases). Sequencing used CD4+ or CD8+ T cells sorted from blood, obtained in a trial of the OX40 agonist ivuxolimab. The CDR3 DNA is TGTGCCAGCAACTTACTAGCCTCCGCGCAGAACGAGCAGTACTTC. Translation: CASNLLASAQNEQYF.